This T cell receptor beta chain was observed in a study of Ad26.COV2.S vaccination and SARS-CoV-2 variants. Using immunoSEQ multiplex PCR, the repertoire was profiled, and TCRdb retains in-frame clones only, with some absent. The table shows over 450,000 clones, with 70% to 90% occurring only once. Of note for this clone: Other DNA sequences in this sample translate to the same CDR3.

Documented treatment: some 19 received Ad26.COV2.S at low or high dose, single or two shots; roughly five received placebo; per-sample allocation not given. Samples came from day 63 after the first vaccine or placebo injection. The CDR3 contains 15 residues. Germline values: CDR1 MNHEY, CDR2 SMNVEV (reference sequence). Trimming removed 3 bases from V and 0 bases from J, with 6 bases in between. The receptor was derived from a person between 18 and 65 years old who received the Ad26.COV2.S COVID-19 vaccine or a placebo. The genes are TRBV27 and TRBJ2-6; D not resolved. The sequenced sample was peripheral blood, obtained in a trial of Ad26.COV2.S vaccine versus placebo. CDR3 DNA: TGTGCCAGCAGTTTTTGGGGCTCTGGGGCCAACGTCCTGACTTTC. Translation: CASSFWGSGANVLTF.